The clone carrying this T cell receptor (beta chain) was seen at least ten times. Antigen specificity is unknown. This sample is part of a study of spatial heterogeneity in lung cancer. Study observations and caveats: Ubiquitous expanded tumor TCRs were observed in blood more at resection than follow-up.

Indicated time point: sample taken at primary tumor resection. TCRdb reanalysed the 5' RACE reads using MiXCR and keeps one entry per CDR3 protein. Among tens of thousands of distinct CDR3 sequences listed, roughly 6.4% were seen once. Sample: PBMCs, taken at surgery. The sequence derives from a female donor with early-stage non-small cell lung cancer.

DNA of the CDR3: TGTGCCAGCAGTGCCCCCGGACTAGCGGATCCCTACGAGCAGTACTTC. Protein sequence: CASSAPGLADPYEQYF. V is TRBV28 and J is TRBJ2-7; 10 bases line up with TRBD2. The junction had 9 bases not matched to a gene; V was cut back by 5 bases and J by 2 bases. Germline V gives CDR1 MDHEN, CDR2 SYDVKM. The CDR3 length is 16 residues.